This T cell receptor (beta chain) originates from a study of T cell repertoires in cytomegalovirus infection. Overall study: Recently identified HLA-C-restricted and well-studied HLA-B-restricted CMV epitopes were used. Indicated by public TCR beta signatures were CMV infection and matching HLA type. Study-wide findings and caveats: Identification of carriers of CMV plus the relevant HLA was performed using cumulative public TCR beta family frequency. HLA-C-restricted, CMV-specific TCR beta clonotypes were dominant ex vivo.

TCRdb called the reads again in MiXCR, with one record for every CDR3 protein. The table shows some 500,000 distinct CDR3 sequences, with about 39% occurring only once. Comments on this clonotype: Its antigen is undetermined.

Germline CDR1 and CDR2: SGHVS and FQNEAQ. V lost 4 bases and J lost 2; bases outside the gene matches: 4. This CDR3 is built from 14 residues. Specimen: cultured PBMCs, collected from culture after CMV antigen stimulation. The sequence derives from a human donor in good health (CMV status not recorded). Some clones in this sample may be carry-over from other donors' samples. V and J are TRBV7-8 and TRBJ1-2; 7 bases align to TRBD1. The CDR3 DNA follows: TGTGCCAGCAGCTACAGGGGTCCCAACTATGGCTACACCTTC. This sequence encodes CASSYRGPNYGYTF.